The 22 T cell receptor beta chains reported below all come from one sample, sequenced in a study of PD-L1 blockade in urothelial cancer. Time point denoted: pretreatment peripheral blood. Profiled with immunoSEQ multiplex PCR; TCRdb holds only in-frame clones, not every one. The sample lists around 40,000 clones, roughly 92% occurring once. The sample here was PBMCs, taken around atezolizumab (anti-PD-L1) treatment. The receptors shown here come from a woman aged 55-69 years with urothelial cancer.

The chain carries TRBV6-4 and TRBJ2-3, with 10 bases matching TRBD1. The V segment lost 2 bases and the J segment 2 bases; nucleotides outside the gene matches: 1. Germline assignment: CDR1 MRHNA and CDR2 SNTAGT. CDR3 length equals 15 residues. CDR3 sequence (DNA): TGTGCCAGCAGTGACGGACAGGGGGTCACAGATACGCAGTATTTT. Encoded protein: CASSDGQGVTDTQYF.

The rearrangement joins TRBV7-9 to TRBJ2-7; 7 bases are a match to TRBD2. CDR3 size: 16 residues. Germline V gives CDR1 SEHNR, CDR2 FQNEAQ (reference sequence). V was clipped by 1 base and J by 1 base; unmatched bases: 7. The CDR3: CASSLVLTGGSYEQYF. The CDR3 nucleotides are TGTGCCAGCAGCTTAGTCCTAACGGGGGGTTCCTACGAGCAGTACTTC.

This clone was counted once. The chain combines TRBV7-9 with TRBJ1-1; D may be TRBD1 (5 bases). Trimming took off 7 bases at V and 5 bases at J, with 11 bases between the two ends. Germline loops: CDR1 SEHNR, CDR2 FQNEAQ (reference sequence). The CDR3 is 12 amino acids. CDR3 bases: TGTGCCAGCACCATGGGGGGGACTGAAGCTTTCTTT. Amino acids: CASTMGGTEAFF.

The V gene is TRBV5-1, the J gene TRBJ2-5; the match to TRBD2 covers 7 bases. CDR3 length: 19 amino acids. From germline, CDR1 is SGHRS and CDR2 YFSETQ. J gave up 0 bases and V 4 bases, and 18 bases lay outside the gene matches. Written as DNA, the CDR3 is TGCGCCAGCAGCCCGGGACTATCACTGTTAGGGCTGGACCAAGAGACCCAGTACTTC. Translated: CASSPGLSLLGLDQETQYF.

The chain carries TRBV28 and TRBJ2-3; 9 bases match TRBD2. Trimming took 5 bases from V and 2 from J; bases not matched to a gene: 11. Germline CDR1 and CDR2: MDHEN and SYDVKM. The CDR3 sequence is 17 residues long. CDR3 loop: CASSQYGLAKHTDTQYF. The DNA for the CDR3 is TGTGCCAGCAGTCAATACGGACTAGCGAAACACACAGATACGCAGTATTTT.

This sequence joins TRBV5-5 and TRBJ2-3, with D unresolved. This CDR3 has 17 residues. With 4 bases removed from V and 2 bases from J, the gap between germline ends came to 20 bases. Looked up from germline, CDR1 is SGHKS and CDR2 is YYEKEE (reference sequence). This CDR3 is CASSPLILAADTDTQYF. The CDR3 DNA is TGTGCCAGCAGCCCACTCATCCTGGCGGCAGACACAGATACGCAGTATTTT.

This clone was found once. This chain connects TRBV28 to TRBJ1-2; 10 bases map to TRBD1. V lost 6 bases, J lost 4 bases, and 2 bases stayed unmatched. The CDR3 contains 13 residues. CDR1 is MDHEN, CDR2 SYDVKM, per germline. The CDR3 sequence: CASSRDRGYGYTF. The CDR3 bases are TGTGCCAGCAGCAGGGACAGGGGCTATGGCTACACCTTC.

This clone was observed once. The J gene is TRBJ2-2, the V gene TRBV6-6, with D unclear. The CDR3 is made up of 14 amino acids. V was trimmed by 6 bases and J by 4 bases, leaving 12 bases between them. Germline values: CDR1 MNHNY, CDR2 SVGAGI (reference sequence). The CDR3 DNA sequence: TGTGCCAGCAGGACTTACACCCTCACCGGGGAGCTGTTTTTT. It yields the protein CASRTYTLTGELFF.

The gene calls are TRBV7-9 and TRBJ1-5; tentative D call: TRBD1 (6 bases). This CDR3 contains 15 residues. Trimming shortened V by 5 bases and J by 0 bases, and 11 bases separated the two germline ends. Germline values: CDR1 SEHNR, CDR2 FQNEAQ (reference sequence). DNA for the CDR3: TGTGCCAGCAGCCTGACAGGTAATAGCAATCAGCCCCAGCATTTT. It yields the protein CASSLTGNSNQPQHF.

The chain employs TRBV7-2 and TRBJ2-7; possibly TRBD2 for D (6 bases). The CDR3 consists of 14 residues. Trimming took off 0 bases at V and 0 bases at J, with 6 bases between the two ends. In germline, CDR1 is SGHTA, CDR2 FQGNSA. The CDR3: CASSLAEGSYEQYF. Here the CDR3 DNA reads TGTGCCAGCAGCTTAGCGGAGGGCTCCTACGAGCAGTACTTC.

A single count supports this clone. The chain uses TRBV29-1 and TRBJ2-1, with 14 bases fitting TRBD2. CDR1 is SQVTM, CDR2 ANQGSEA, per germline. After removal of 7 bases from V and 7 bases from J, the junction contained 3 bases not matched to a gene. The length of the CDR3 is 13 residues. Here the CDR3 DNA reads TGCAGCGCAGGGACTAGCGGGGGTAATGAGCAGTTCTTC. Encoded protein: CSAGTSGGNEQFF.

This chain uses TRBV18 with TRBJ2-1; maybe TRBD1 (6 bases). The V and J ends lost 6 bases and 4 bases respectively, with 22 bases between them. Germline V gives CDR1 KGHSH, CDR2 LQKENI. The CDR3 consists of 17 residues. The chain's CDR3 is CASSHQSPGHQYNEQFF. In DNA form, the CDR3 reads TGTGCCAGCTCCCACCAAAGCCCGGGACATCAATACAATGAGCAGTTCTTC.

In its sample, this clone was seen a few times. The DNA of the CDR3 is TGTGCCAGCAGCTTAGTAGGCGGGAGCACCGGGGAGCTGTTTTTT. Translating it yields CASSLVGGSTGELFF. This chain joins TRBV11-2 and TRBJ2-2; 7 bases agree with TRBD2. Germline CDR1 and CDR2: SGHAT and FQNNGV. This CDR3 is built from 15 residues. The trim removed 1 base at V and 4 bases at J, leaving 3 bases unmatched.

V usage is TRBV7-8 and J usage is TRBJ1-5; D is perhaps TRBD1 (6 bases). The CDR3 extends over 15 amino acids. Germline assignment: CDR1 SGHVS and CDR2 FQNEAQ. Trimming shortened V by 4 bases and J by 0 bases, and 10 bases separated the two germline ends. The CDR3 loop reads CASSSSGVSNQPQHF. The CDR3 DNA reads as TGTGCCAGCAGCTCATCAGGGGTTAGCAATCAGCCCCAGCATTTT.

V gene TRBV18 combines with J gene TRBJ2-1, with a tentative D call TRBD1 (7 bases). The V and J ends lost 6 bases and 8 bases respectively, with 11 bases between them. Germline V gives CDR1 KGHSH, CDR2 LQKENI. The CDR3 totals 12 residues. The CDR3 DNA follows: TGTGCCAGCTCCCCAGGGGGGTATGAGCAGTTCTTC. Its protein product is CASSPGGYEQFF.

The chain employs TRBV30 and TRBJ2-1; 11 nucleotides line up with TRBD1. V lost 3 bases and J lost 7; bases outside the gene matches: 5. The V gene's germline CDR1 is GTSNPN and CDR2 SVGIG (reference sequence). This CDR3 spans 14 amino acids. The CDR3 here is CAWRGTGGWNEQFF. In DNA form, the CDR3 reads TGTGCCTGGAGAGGGACAGGGGGATGGAATGAGCAGTTCTTC.

The chain carries TRBV25-1 and TRBJ2-1, with D possibly being TRBD2 (5 bases). Germline assignment: CDR1 MGHDK and CDR2 SYGVNS. CDR3 length: 11 amino acids. Trimming cost V 6 bases and J 8 bases, with 8 bases left between them. CDR3 residues: CASRGVDEQFF. The CDR3, as DNA: TGTGCCAGCAGGGGAGTGGATGAGCAGTTCTTC.

This clone occurred a few times. The rearrangement uses TRBV11-2 and TRBJ2-3; D gene ambiguous. The CDR3 extends over 14 amino acids. Trimming removed 2 bases at V and 4 bases at J, with 10 bases between. The germline CDR1 and CDR2 sequences are SGHAT and FQNNGV. CDR3 in amino acids: CASSLPRSPDTQYF. DNA for the CDR3: TGTGCCAGCAGCTTACCCCGGAGCCCAGATACGCAGTATTTT.

The chain combines TRBV12-5 with TRBJ1-3; 7 positions agree with TRBD1. Germline V gene sequence: CDR1 LGHNT, CDR2 FRNRAP. With V trimmed by 2 bases and J by 3 bases, 10 bases remained unmatched. CDR3 length: 17 residues. CDR3 loop: CASGLSGGGKYGNTIYF. The DNA for the CDR3 is TGTGCTAGTGGTTTGAGTGGAGGGGGCAAATATGGAAACACCATATATTTT. Full variable domain (remainder filled in from reference TRBV12-5 and TRBJ1-3): DARVTQTPRHKVTEMGQEVTMRCQPILGHNTVFWYRQTMMQGLELLAYFRNRAPLDDSGMPKDRFSAEMPDATLATLKIQPSEPRDSAVYFCASGLSGGGKYGNTIYFGEGSWLTVV.

The chain is built from TRBV28 and TRBJ2-7; D perhaps matches TRBD1 (6 bases). Germline loops: CDR1 MDHEN, CDR2 SYDVKM. Trimming pared 5 bases from V and 1 base from J, leaving 9 bases between. The CDR3 is 13 residues long. The DNA for the CDR3 is TGTGCCAGCAGTCAAGGACAGTCCTACGAGCAGTACTTC. Encoded protein: CASSQGQSYEQYF.

The chain couples TRBV19 to TRBJ2-5; the D gene is possibly TRBD1 (6 bases). Germline V CDR1 and CDR2: LNHDA, SQIVND (reference sequence). This CDR3 spans 14 amino acids. V was shortened by 9 bases and J by 1 base, with 15 bases between the two germline ends. CDR3 in amino acids: CASQGQTPQETQYF. The CDR3 DNA sequence: TGTGCCAGCCAAGGACAGACCCCCCAAGAGACCCAGTACTTC.

The chain joins TRBV2 to TRBJ1-1; 9 bases map to TRBD1. The trim removed 3 bases at V and 4 bases at J, leaving 9 bases unmatched. The germline V gene encodes CDR1 SNHLY and CDR2 FYNNEI. This CDR3 has 16 residues. This CDR3 is CASSEWDRAWGTEAFF. The CDR3 DNA reads as TGTGCCAGCAGTGAGTGGGACAGGGCTTGGGGCACTGAAGCTTTCTTT.